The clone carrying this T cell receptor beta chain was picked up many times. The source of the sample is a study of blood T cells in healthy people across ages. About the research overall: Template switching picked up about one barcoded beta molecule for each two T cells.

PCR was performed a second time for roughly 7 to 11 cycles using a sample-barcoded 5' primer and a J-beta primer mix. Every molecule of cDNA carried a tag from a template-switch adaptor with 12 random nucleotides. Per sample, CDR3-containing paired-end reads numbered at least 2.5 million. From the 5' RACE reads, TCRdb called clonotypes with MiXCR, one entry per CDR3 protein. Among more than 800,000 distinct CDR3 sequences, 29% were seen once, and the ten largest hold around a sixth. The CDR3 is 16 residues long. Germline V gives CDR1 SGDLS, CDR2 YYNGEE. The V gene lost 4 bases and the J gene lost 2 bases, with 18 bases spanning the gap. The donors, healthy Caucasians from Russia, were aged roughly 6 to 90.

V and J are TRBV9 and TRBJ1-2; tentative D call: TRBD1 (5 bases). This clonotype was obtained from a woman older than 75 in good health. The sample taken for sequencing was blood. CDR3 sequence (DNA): TGTGCCAGCAGCCCCCAGCTGGGGACGGGGAACTATGGCTACACCTTC. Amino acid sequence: CASSPQLGTGNYGYTF.